This T cell receptor (beta chain) was captured in a study of CXCR3-negative and CXCR3-positive naive CD8 T cells. Study observations and caveats: More hydrophobic TRB CDR3s occurred in CXCR3-positive than in CXCR3-negative naive cells. In naive cells, CXCR3-negative and CXCR3-positive subsets had similar TRBV-TRBJ usage; memory cells differed. With surface CD5 comparable between naive subsets, TCR strength was estimated using properties derived from the TRB CDR3.

CDR1 and CDR2 (germline): SGHRS, YFSETQ. The CDR3 consists of 12 residues. Preparation of TRB cDNA libraries relied on 5' RACE carrying UMI labels. From its re-call of the 5' RACE reads, TCRdb lists each CDR3 protein once, without DNA. The sample's table shows about 120,000 distinct CDR3 sequences. Comment on this clonotype: Antigen: not known.

Sorts performed in triplicate captured hundreds of thousands of cells each from every CD8+ T cell subset. Cells that were CD45RO-CCR7+CD27+CD95- constituted naive CD8+ T cells. Sequenced material: naive CXCR3+ CD8+ T cells from blood. Subset indicated: CD45RO-CCR7+CD27+CD95- naive CD8+ T cells expressing CXCR3 (TNR3+). The origin of this receptor is a human donor in good health. Some clones in this sample may be carry-over from other donors' samples. The chain uses TRBV5-1 and TRBJ2-1; the TCRdb D gene call, TRBD1, has no DNA to confirm it. CDR3 residues: CASSASGEKQFF.